Shown below are 17 T cell receptor beta chains from a single sample sequenced in a study of cytomegalovirus exposure and HLA in healthy donors. Researchers ran the PCR with 60 Vbeta and 13 Jbeta primers. The protocol was immunoSEQ multiplex PCR, while the TCRdb copy is restricted to in-frame clones and leaves out a portion. In the table there are approximately 170,000 clones, around 76% of which are singletons. The sample consisted of PBMCs. The receptors here all came from a man aged 40-55 years in good health and CMV-seronegative.

This rearrangement joins TRBV9 to TRBJ1-5; D may be TRBD1 (5 bases). CDR3 length equals 14 residues. V lost 0 bases and J 6 bases, leaving 10 bases between the germline ends. Germline lookup yields CDR1 SGDLS and CDR2 YYNGEE. The CDR3 coding sequence is TGTGCCAGCAGCGTAGATGGGGCAGCTCAGCCCCAGCATTTT. It encodes CASSVDGAAQPQHF. Combining the CDR3 with reference TRBV9 and TRBJ1-5 gives the whole variable domain DSGVTQTPKHLITATGQRVTLRCSPRSGDLSVYWYQQSLDQGLQFLIQYYNGEERAKGNILERFSAQQFPDLHSELNLSSLELGDSALYFCASSVDGAAQPQHFGDGTRLSIL.

The rearrangement links TRBV4-2 to TRBJ2-5; D may be TRBD1 (6 bases). CDR3 length: 16 amino acids. Germline values: CDR1 LGHNA, CDR2 YNFKEQ. The V end lost 4 bases, the J end lost 5 bases, and 20 bases lay between the germline ends. The chain's CDR3 is CASSPFSGTKEETQYF. CDR3 DNA sequence: TGTGCCAGCAGCCCGTTTTCCGGGACAAAGGAGGAGACCCAGTACTTC.

The chain carries TRBV5-4 and TRBJ2-3, with D perhaps TRBD2 (6 bases). The CDR3 extends over 15 amino acids. CDR1 is SGHNT and CDR2 is YYREEE in the germline V gene (reference sequence). Trimming removed 5 bases at V and 1 base at J, with 14 bases between. CDR3 sequence: CASSYREIGTDTQYF. The CDR3 coding sequence is TGTGCCAGCAGTTATCGGGAGATTGGCACAGATACGCAGTATTTT.

The CDR3 nucleotides read TGTGCCAGCAGCTTGGATCCAGGGGGTTACGGAAACACCATATATTTT. Its protein is CASSLDPGGYGNTIYF. The rearrangement uses TRBV5-5 and TRBJ1-3, with TRBD1 matching 7 bases. J gave up 4 bases and V 0 bases, and 7 bases lay outside the gene matches. Germline values: CDR1 SGHKS, CDR2 YYEKEE (reference sequence). CDR3 length: 16 amino acids.

This clone has just a few counts. A read error may account for a junction end that differs from germline. The chain links TRBV5-8 to TRBJ2-4, with D possibly being TRBD1 (5 bases). The CDR3 has 14 amino acids. The V gene's germline CDR1 is SGHTS and CDR2 YDEGEE. CDR3 DNA: TGTGCCAGCAGCTTGGGGGGCGCGAAAAACAGTCAGTACTTC. Its translation is CASSLGGAKNSQYF.

Points on this clone: A read error may produce the germline difference seen at one junction end. The chain combines TRBV7-9 with TRBJ1-1, with 12 bases fitting TRBD1. This CDR3 region has 16 residues. From germline, CDR1 is SEHNR and CDR2 FQNEAQ (reference sequence). The CDR3 region is CSSSWGTGGVPTEAFF. As DNA, the CDR3 is TGTTCCAGCAGCTGGGGGACAGGGGGCGTTCCCACTGAAGCTTTCTTT.

This clone has a handful of counts. The chain recombines TRBV7-9 with TRBJ2-6; D is possibly TRBD2 (6 bases). The germline gives CDR1 SEHNR, CDR2 FQNEAQ (reference sequence). This CDR3 is 15 amino acids long. CDR3 in amino acids: CVLEEGWPGANVLTF. The CDR3 DNA reads as TGTGTGCTAGAGGAGGGCTGGCCTGGGGCCAACGTCCTGACTTTC.

The CDR3 is CASSSLDSYGYTF. Written as DNA, the CDR3 is TGTGCCAGCAGCTCCCTGGACAGTTATGGCTACACCTTC. The J gene is TRBJ1-2, the V gene TRBV7-9; D might be TRBD1 (6 bases). CDR3 length: 13 residues. Germline V gene sequence: CDR1 SEHNR, CDR2 FQNEAQ (reference sequence). V was pared by 4 bases and J by 5 bases, with 11 bases between.

The J gene is TRBJ1-2, the V gene TRBV11-2; D is unresolved. Germline V gene data show CDR1 as SGHAT and CDR2 as FQNNGV. The CDR3 is 12 residues long. V lost 11 bases and J lost 6, with 16 bases in between. CDR3 residues: CAEREVVNGYTF. The CDR3 DNA reads TGTGCCGAGCGGGAGGTTGTTAATGGCTACACCTTC.

The CDR3 sequence is CASSRSGSSYNEQFF. In DNA form, the CDR3 reads TGTGCCAGCAGCCGTAGCGGGAGCTCCTACAATGAGCAGTTCTTC. This chain joins TRBV9 and TRBJ2-1; TRBD2 matches 9 bases. V lost 4 bases and J lost 0; bases outside the gene matches: 2. The CDR3 is made up of 15 amino acids. The germline V gene encodes CDR1 SGDLS and CDR2 YYNGEE.

The sample holds a few counts of this clone. The CDR3, as DNA: TGCAGCGTTGAGCCCGGGAGCCAGACAGATACGCAGTATTTT. Its translation: CSVEPGSQTDTQYF. This sequence joins TRBV29-1 and TRBJ2-3, with D tentatively TRBD2 (6 bases). V gave up 3 bases and J gave up 3 bases, with 13 bases separating them. CDR1 is SQVTM, CDR2 ANQGSEA, per germline. The CDR3 covers 14 residues.

The chain combines TRBV5-1 with TRBJ2-3; 11 bases are a match to TRBD2. CDR1 SGHRS and CDR2 YFSETQ come from the germline V gene. The CDR3 has 16 amino acids. V lost 4 bases and J lost 4; bases outside the gene matches: 8. The CDR3 sequence is CASSPSLAGAADTQYF. CDR3 in DNA: TGCGCCAGCAGCCCTTCACTAGCGGGAGCGGCAGATACGCAGTATTTT.

CDR3: CASSSGTGTLEQYF. The CDR3 nucleotides are TGCGCCAGCAGCTCAGGGACAGGGACCTTGGAGCAGTACTTC. This chain connects TRBV5-1 to TRBJ2-7, with 9 bases fitting TRBD1. The CDR3 length is 14 residues. Looked up from germline, CDR1 is SGHRS and CDR2 is YFSETQ. V gave up 3 bases and J gave up 7 bases; unmatched junction bases: 8.

Here the CDR3 DNA reads TGTGCCAGCAGCTTAGGGGACAGGGGGGAAACTGAAGCTTTCTTT. It is translated as CASSLGDRGETEAFF. The chain is built from TRBV7-8 and TRBJ1-1; 11 bases are a match to TRBD1. Looked up from germline, CDR1 is SGHVS and CDR2 is FQNEAQ. V shed 1 base, J shed 5 bases, and the junction held 3 bases outside the gene matches. The CDR3 spans 15 residues.

The chain employs TRBV9 and TRBJ1-1; D is undetermined. Germline CDR1 and CDR2: SGDLS and YYNGEE. V was trimmed by 4 bases and J by 3 bases, leaving 16 bases between them. The CDR3 is made up of 15 amino acids. The CDR3: CASSPRHLGDTEAFF. Written as DNA, the CDR3 is TGTGCCAGCAGCCCCCGACACCTCGGTGACACTGAAGCTTTCTTT.

The rearrangement links TRBV5-1 to TRBJ2-5, with TRBD1 identical over 7 bases. V lost 1 base and J lost 4; bases outside the gene matches: 7. This CDR3 is 15 amino acids long. In germline, CDR1 is SGHRS, CDR2 YFSETQ. The CDR3 DNA sequence: TGCGCCAGCAGCTTGCAGCGACAGGGACGAGAGACCCAGTACTTC. Its protein is CASSLQRQGRETQYF.

This chain connects TRBV30 to TRBJ1-1; D unresolved. Trimming took 5 bases from V and 0 from J, leaving 16 bases between them. Germline CDR1 reads GTSNPN; CDR2 reads SVGIG (reference sequence). This CDR3 is built from 15 residues. This CDR3 reads CAWSGRGGMNTEAFF. The CDR3 nucleotides are TGTGCCTGGTCGGGGAGAGGCGGAATGAACACTGAAGCTTTCTTT.